These T cell receptor beta chains were read from a single sample in a study of blood T cell repertoires in COVID-19. Libraries were prepared by immunoSEQ multiplex PCR; TCRdb keeps only in-frame clonotypes and omits some of them. The sample has roughly 190,000 clones, 70% to 80% seen once. Sequencing input: peripheral blood. All receptors derive from a woman aged 45-65 years with acute or convalescent COVID-19. The CDR3 runs from the conserved cysteine through the conserved F or W. D genes are given only for firm matches. Clone size, where shown, is once, few, many, or a class for clones that have expanded.

cdr3_nt: TGTGCTAGCAGCCCCAGGGGGGTAGGGTACAATGAGCAGTTCTTC
cdr3_aa: CASSPRGVGYNEQFF
clone_size: -
v_call: TRBV7-7
j_call: TRBJ2-1
d_call: -

cdr3_nt: TGTGCCAGCAGCTTAGAGCCAGGGGTTAGGCGGTACTTC
cdr3_aa: CASSLEPGVRRYF
clone_size: few
v_call: TRBV11-2
j_call: TRBJ2-5
d_call: -

cdr3_nt: TGTGCCAGCAGTTTATTTACTAGCGGGAGCGGGGAGCTGTTTTTT
cdr3_aa: CASSLFTSGSGELFF
clone_size: -
v_call: TRBV28
j_call: TRBJ2-2
d_call: TRBD2

cdr3_nt: TGTGCCAGCAGCTTATTGCGGGATACGCAGTATTTT
cdr3_aa: CASSLLRDTQYF
clone_size: -
v_call: TRBV11-2
j_call: TRBJ2-3
d_call: -

cdr3_nt: TGCGCCAGCAGCTGGGAGACCGGGGATACGCAGTATTTT
cdr3_aa: CASSWETGDTQYF
clone_size: -
v_call: TRBV5-1
j_call: TRBJ2-3
d_call: -

cdr3_nt: TGTGCCAGCAGCTTAAGAAGCGAAACCAACTATGGCTACACCTTC
cdr3_aa: CASSLRSETNYGYTF
clone_size: -
v_call: TRBV7-6
j_call: TRBJ1-2
d_call: -

cdr3_nt: TGTGCCACCAGCAAAGACAACGGACCCCTCCACTTT
cdr3_aa: CATSKDNGPLHF
clone_size: -
v_call: TRBV15
j_call: TRBJ1-6
d_call: -

cdr3_nt: TGTGCCAGTGGGCAGAAGAATAGCAATCAGCCCCAGCATTTT
cdr3_aa: CASGQKNSNQPQHF
clone_size: -
v_call: TRBV19
j_call: TRBJ1-5
d_call: -

cdr3_nt: TGTGCCAGCAGTGGTAGCGGGGAGGGGACCTACGAGCAGTACTTC
cdr3_aa: CASSGSGEGTYEQYF
clone_size: -
v_call: TRBV28
j_call: TRBJ2-7
d_call: TRBD2

cdr3_nt: TGTGCCAGCAGCTTGCGGGAGGGAAGAGAGACCCAGTACTTC
cdr3_aa: CASSLREGRETQYF
clone_size: -
v_call: TRBV7-9
j_call: TRBJ2-5
d_call: TRBD2

cdr3_nt: TGTGCCAGCAGCTTCCCTAGCAGCACCGGGGAGCTGTTTTTT
cdr3_aa: CASSFPSSTGELFF
clone_size: -
v_call: TRBV7-9
j_call: TRBJ2-2
d_call: -

cdr3_nt: TGTGCCAGCAGTGAACCAGGGATCATTACTAACTATGGCTACACCTTC
cdr3_aa: CASSEPGIITNYGYTF
clone_size: -
v_call: TRBV6-1
j_call: TRBJ1-2
d_call: -

cdr3_nt: TGTGCCAGCAGCCCCGGACTAGCGGGAGTATACGAGCAGTACTTC
cdr3_aa: CASSPGLAGVYEQYF
clone_size: -
v_call: TRBV14
j_call: TRBJ2-7
d_call: TRBD2

cdr3_nt: TGTGCCAGTAGTACCCCCCTGGGGATAGCGGGAGGAACACATACGCAGTATTTT
cdr3_aa: CASSTPLGIAGGTHTQYF
clone_size: -
v_call: TRBV19
j_call: TRBJ2-3
d_call: TRBD2

cdr3_nt: TGTGCCACCAGCAGCCCCAGATTTTCAGCAACTAATGAAAAACTGTTTTTT
cdr3_aa: CATSSPRFSATNEKLFF
clone_size: few
v_call: TRBV15
j_call: TRBJ1-4
d_call: -

cdr3_nt: TGTGCCAGCAGCCGAGGCGAGGGGAGGTGGGGAAATCAGCCCCAGCATTTT
cdr3_aa: CASSRGEGRWGNQPQHF
clone_size: many
v_call: TRBV5-8
j_call: TRBJ1-5
d_call: -

cdr3_nt: TGTGCCAGCAGCCGGGGGGGGGATAATTCACCCCTCCACTTT
cdr3_aa: CASSRGGDNSPLHF
clone_size: -
v_call: TRBV11-3
j_call: TRBJ1-6
d_call: -

cdr3_nt: TGCGCCAGCAGTGAGTCGCGGGGTCGGAACATTCAGTACTTC
cdr3_aa: CASSESRGRNIQYF
clone_size: -
v_call: TRBV10-1
j_call: TRBJ2-4
d_call: -

cdr3_nt: TGTGCCAGCAGTTTACTAGCGGGAGTGCCCCTACCCCCGGACGAGCAGTACTTC
cdr3_aa: CASSLLAGVPLPPDEQYF
clone_size: -
v_call: TRBV28
j_call: TRBJ2-7
d_call: TRBD2

cdr3_nt: TGTGCCAGTAGTATAGGGACTCCGGAGCGCGGTGAGCAGTTCTTC
cdr3_aa: CASSIGTPERGEQFF
clone_size: -
v_call: TRBV19
j_call: TRBJ2-1
d_call: -

cdr3_nt: TGTGCCAGCAGTGATCGGCAGGGGTGGGATGAGCAGTTCTTC
cdr3_aa: CASSDRQGWDEQFF
clone_size: -
v_call: TRBV2
j_call: TRBJ2-1
d_call: -

cdr3_nt: TGTGCCACCAGCAGAGAAGAGAGAAACACCATATATTTT
cdr3_aa: CATSREERNTIYF
clone_size: -
v_call: TRBV15
j_call: TRBJ1-3
d_call: -